Shown below are 30 T cell receptor beta chains from a single sample sequenced in a study of shared clonotypes between healthy human individuals. Sequencing was performed with immunoSEQ multiplex PCR; in TCRdb, only in-frame clones are kept and a portion is missing. The table lists about 2.2 million clones, over 85% of them singletons, with about 1.6% in the top ten. CD45RO-negative CD8 cells positively selected for CCR7 made up the naive population, which excluded terminally differentiated effector memory CD45RA+ cells. Sequenced material: naive CD8+ T cells from PBMCs. The receptors here all came from a man between 18 and 35 years old in good health. Some clones in this sample may be carry-over from other donors' samples.

The J gene is TRBJ1-5, the V gene TRBV27; 9 bases agree with TRBD1. Trimming removed 6 bases from V and 4 bases from J; junction bases left unmatched: 4. CDR1 is MNHEY, CDR2 SMNVEV, per germline (reference sequence). The length of the CDR3 is 14 residues. CDR3 residues: CASRPGTGNQPQHF. The CDR3 coding sequence is TGTGCCAGCAGGCCCGGGACAGGGAATCAGCCCCAGCATTTT.

The table lists this clone with a few counts. CDR3 region: CASSPGFGTEAFF. CDR3 nucleotides: TGTGCCAGCAGCCCAGGGTTCGGCACTGAAGCTTTCTTT. The chain uses TRBV16 and TRBJ1-1; TRBD1 might be the D (5 bases). V lost 4 bases and J lost 4, with 10 bases in between. This CDR3 has 13 residues. CDR1 KGHSY and CDR2 FQNENV come from the germline V gene.

The V call is TRBV5-5, the J call TRBJ1-3; D ambiguous. The CDR3 spans 15 residues. Germline loops: CDR1 SGHKS, CDR2 YYEKEE (reference sequence). Deletions cut 6 bases from V and 0 bases from J, with 13 bases between. DNA of the CDR3: TGTGCCAGCATGGTGGGGATCCTCTCTGGAAACACCATATATTTT. Encoded protein: CASMVGILSGNTIYF.

DNA for the CDR3: TGTGCCAGCAGCTTTTCTCAGGGCACCGGGGAGCTGTTTTTT. Its protein is CASSFSQGTGELFF. The chain links TRBV11-2 to TRBJ2-2; the D gene is possibly TRBD1 (5 bases). Per germline, CDR1 SGHAT and CDR2 FQNNGV. The CDR3 extends over 14 amino acids. The V and J ends lost 3 bases and 4 bases respectively, with 9 bases between them.

CDR3 in amino acids: CSVLADSYEQYF. The CDR3 DNA follows: TGCAGCGTTTTGGCAGATTCCTACGAGCAGTACTTC. The chain employs TRBV29-1 and TRBJ2-7; D not resolved. Germline CDR1 and CDR2: SQVTM and ANQGSEA. This CDR3 has 12 residues. Trimming removed 5 bases at V and 1 base at J, with 9 bases between.

The chain employs TRBV19 and TRBJ2-7, with D perhaps TRBD2 (5 bases). Germline CDR1 is LNHDA and CDR2 is SQIVND (reference sequence). The V end lost 3 bases, the J end lost 2 bases, and 17 bases lay between the germline ends. The CDR3 has 16 amino acids. The CDR3 bases are TGTGCCAGTAGTATTGATGCGAGGACTCTTCCCTACGAGCAGTACTTC. It yields the protein CASSIDARTLPYEQYF.

This clone was detected only once. J is TRBJ2-7 and V is TRBV4-2, with 7 bases aligning to TRBD1. This CDR3 contains 15 residues. Germline CDR1 is LGHNA and CDR2 is YNFKEQ. V gave up 0 bases and J gave up 3 bases; unmatched junction bases: 5. The DNA of the CDR3 is TGTGCCAGCAGCCAAGATGGGACAGAGTACTACGAGCAGTACTTC. Translation: CASSQDGTEYYEQYF.

To note about this clone: The sample carries other DNA sequences with the same CDR3. The chain couples TRBV9 to TRBJ2-1, with a possible D match to TRBD1 (6 bases). V shed 0 bases and J shed 0 bases, with 7 bases lying between them. This CDR3 is 15 amino acids long. Germline V gives CDR1 SGDLS, CDR2 YYNGEE. The CDR3, as DNA: TGTGCCAGCAGCGTAGCAGGGGTCTCCTACAATGAGCAGTTCTTC. Its protein is CASSVAGVSYNEQFF. Looking up the rest from reference TRBV9 and TRBJ2-1 gives the full variable domain: DSGVTQTPKHLITATGQRVTLRCSPRSGDLSVYWYQQSLDQGLQFLIQYYNGEERAKGNILERFSAQQFPDLHSELNLSSLELGDSALYFCASSVAGVSYNEQFFGPGTRLTVL.

The chain has TRBV4-1 and TRBJ1-1; 9 bases map to TRBD1. Germline V gene sequence: CDR1 MGHRA, CDR2 YSYEKL. The CDR3 is made up of 16 amino acids. The ends lost 6 bases at V and 0 bases at J; junction bases unmatched: 8. The CDR3 DNA is TGCGCCAGCAGTTCACAGGGGGCGCTTTTGAACACTGAAGCTTTCTTT. It encodes CASSSQGALLNTEAFF.

This clone was recorded once. The chain has TRBV28 and TRBJ2-5; 8 nucleotides align to TRBD2. V was pared by 4 bases and J by 3 bases, with 7 bases of the junction left unmatched. This CDR3 spans 15 amino acids. Germline CDR1 MDHEN, CDR2 SYDVKM. CDR3 region: CASSSLPGREETQYF. In nucleotides, the CDR3 is TGTGCCAGCAGTTCACTCCCCGGGAGGGAAGAGACCCAGTACTTC.

The chain links TRBV27 to TRBJ2-3; 8 bases fit TRBD2. V was pared by 3 bases and J by 3 bases, with 8 bases of the junction left unmatched. CDR1 is MNHEY and CDR2 is SMNVEV in the germline V gene (reference sequence). The CDR3 covers 16 residues. As DNA, the CDR3 is TGTGCCAGCAGTTTTTGGCCGGGAGGGCCAACAGATACGCAGTATTTT. It translates to CASSFWPGGPTDTQYF.

In this sample, this clone turned up once. CDR3 loop: CASSLGLAGGRELFF. The CDR3 region has the DNA TGCGCCAGCAGCCTAGGGTTGGCAGGGGGGAGGGAGCTGTTTTTT. The chain combines TRBV4-3 with TRBJ2-2, with D possibly TRBD1 on 7 matching bases. V was trimmed by 4 bases and J by 9 bases, leaving 18 bases between them. CDR1 is LGHNA, CDR2 YSLEER, per germline. This CDR3 spans 15 amino acids.

The V gene is TRBV7-6, the J gene TRBJ2-7; 8 bases are a match to TRBD1. The germline gives CDR1 SGHVS, CDR2 FNYEAQ. V shed 0 bases and J 2 bases; nucleotides not matched to a gene: 6. The CDR3 totals 16 residues. The CDR3 loop reads CASSLASGQGPYEQYF. Written as DNA, the CDR3 is TGTGCCAGCAGCTTAGCGTCAGGACAGGGACCCTACGAGCAGTACTTC.

This chain joins TRBV19 and TRBJ2-7, with 9 bases fitting TRBD1. Germline CDR1 is LNHDA and CDR2 is SQIVND (reference sequence). The CDR3 loop spans 15 amino acids. The J segment lost 4 bases and the V segment lost 4 bases, leaving 8 bases of the junction unmatched. The CDR3 nucleotides are TGTGCCAGTAGTAATCGGGACAGGGCTCTGTACGAGCAGTACTTC. Translation gives CASSNRDRALYEQYF.

The V gene is TRBV10-3, the J gene TRBJ2-7; no clear D. The CDR3 spans 14 residues. Germline CDR1 and CDR2: ENHRY and SYGVKD. V lost 3 bases and J lost 2, with 11 bases in between. This CDR3 is CAISDNSNTYEQYF. The CDR3 DNA is TGTGCCATCAGTGATAACAGTAACACCTACGAGCAGTACTTC.

The chain joins TRBV28 to TRBJ2-7; 9 nucleotides line up with TRBD1. CDR1 MDHEN and CDR2 SYDVKM come from the germline V gene. The CDR3 runs to 15 residues. Trimming cost V 6 bases and J 3 bases; bases outside gene matches: 9. CDR3 sequence (DNA): TGTGCCAGCAGCCAGGGACAGGGTAGAGGCTACGAGCAGTACTTC. The encoded protein is CASSQGQGRGYEQYF.

The V and J genes are TRBV5-6 and TRBJ2-6; tentative D call: TRBD1 (6 bases). The CDR3 extends over 15 amino acids. With 5 bases removed from V and 0 bases from J, the gap between germline ends came to 9 bases. Germline V gene sequence: CDR1 SGHDT, CDR2 YYEEEE. The DNA for the CDR3 is TGTGCCAGCAGAGTACAGGGCTCTGGGGCCAACGTCCTGACTTTC. Amino acids: CASRVQGSGANVLTF.

On this clone: Other nucleotide sequences from this sample produce the same CDR3. The chain uses TRBV4-1 and TRBJ2-3; D remains unclear. CDR1 is MGHRA and CDR2 is YSYEKL in the germline V gene. There are 12 residues in the CDR3. V was trimmed by 2 bases and J by 2 bases, leaving 2 bases between them. The CDR3 protein is CASSQYTDTQYF. The DNA of the CDR3 is TGCGCCAGCAGCCAATACACAGATACGCAGTATTTT.

This clone was counted once. This chain links TRBV7-6 with TRBJ1-2; 10 bases are a match to TRBD1. The length of the CDR3 is 13 residues. V shed 5 bases and J 7 bases; nucleotides not matched to a gene: 4. The germline V gene encodes CDR1 SGHVS and CDR2 FNYEAQ. The CDR3 is CASSPGQGFGYTF. CDR3 sequence (DNA): TGTGCCAGCAGCCCGGGACAGGGGTTTGGCTACACCTTC.

J is TRBJ2-7 and V is TRBV6-1; no definite D call. CDR1 and CDR2 from the germline V gene are MNHNS and SASEGT. Trimming left V 3 bases short and J 4 bases short, with 13 bases between. CDR3 length equals 14 residues. In DNA, the CDR3 is TGTGCCAGCAGTGATTGGTACGGTTCGTACGAGCAGTACTTC. Encoded protein: CASSDWYGSYEQYF.

V gene TRBV28 combines with J gene TRBJ2-1; D uncertain. Germline V lookup: CDR1 MDHEN, CDR2 SYDVKM. This CDR3 has 12 amino acids. V was clipped by 6 bases and J by 8 bases, with 11 bases between them. CDR3 protein: CASRHISDEQFF. For the CDR3, the DNA is TGTGCCAGCAGACATATAAGCGATGAGCAGTTCTTC.

This chain uses TRBV5-1 with TRBJ2-3; TRBD2 aligns across 10 bases. CDR3 length equals 16 residues. The V gene end was trimmed by 4 bases and the J gene end by 4 bases; junction bases not matched to a gene: 9. Germline values: CDR1 SGHRS, CDR2 YFSETQ. CDR3 DNA: TGCGCCAGCAGCGGAGGACTAGCGGAGTTGGCAGATACGCAGTATTTT. Encoded protein: CASSGGLAELADTQYF.

This sequence joins TRBV19 and TRBJ2-2; 7 nucleotides match TRBD2. Germline-derived CDR1 and CDR2 are LNHDA and SQIVND (reference sequence). Trimming at V came to 6 bases and at J to 4 bases, leaving 5 bases not matched to a gene. CDR3 size: 14 residues. CDR3 sequence (DNA): TGTGCCAGTAGGAAAGGGGAGGGCACCGGGGAGCTGTTTTTT. Translation: CASRKGEGTGELFF.

This clone was picked up one time. V is TRBV4-1 and J is TRBJ1-2; 7 bases agree with TRBD1. Trimming cost V 1 base and J 0 bases; bases outside gene matches: 17. The CDR3 loop spans 20 amino acids. From germline, CDR1 is MGHRA and CDR2 YSYEKL. CDR3 sequence: CASSQALTGIVDGANYGYTF. CDR3 bases: TGCGCCAGCAGCCAAGCCTTGACAGGGATCGTCGACGGGGCTAACTATGGCTACACCTTC.

Worth noting for this clone: Other nucleotide sequences from this sample produce the same CDR3. The chain has TRBV27 and TRBJ2-1, with D uncertain. The CDR3 spans 12 residues. Germline-derived CDR1 and CDR2 are MNHEY and SMNVEV (reference sequence). Trimming took 3 bases from V and 7 from J, leaving 7 bases between them. The CDR3 loop reads CASSLSGNEQFF. DNA of the CDR3: TGTGCCAGCAGTTTGTCCGGTAATGAGCAGTTCTTC.

The gene calls are TRBV27 and TRBJ2-7, with TRBD2 matching 7 bases. The CDR3 loop spans 14 amino acids. With 8 bases clipped from V and 0 bases from J, the junction kept 7 bases outside the gene matches. Germline CDR1 and CDR2: MNHEY and SMNVEV (reference sequence). The DNA of the CDR3 is TGTGCCAGCTCCCTAGCGGATGGCTCCTACGAGCAGTACTTC. Encoded protein: CASSLADGSYEQYF.

The J gene is TRBJ2-7, the V gene TRBV5-6; D gene uncertain. The V end was cut by 3 bases, the J end by 5 bases, with 12 bases between. This CDR3 region has 13 residues. Per the germline V gene, CDR1 is SGHDT and CDR2 is YYEEEE. The CDR3 loop reads CASSSPGRNEQYF. CDR3 DNA sequence: TGTGCCAGCAGCTCTCCGGGCCGCAACGAGCAGTACTTC.

This clone has a handful of counts. The chain links TRBV7-9 to TRBJ1-2; D not certain. Germline V CDR1 and CDR2: SEHNR, FQNEAQ (reference sequence). The CDR3 extends over 14 amino acids. V was shortened by 4 bases and J by 4 bases, with 13 bases between the two germline ends. CDR3 loop: CASSYAERTYGYTF. CDR3 DNA: TGTGCCAGCAGCTATGCCGAGCGGACCTATGGCTACACCTTC.

The chain has TRBV9 and TRBJ2-1, with D hard to call. V was pared by 0 bases and J by 4 bases, with 11 bases between. This CDR3 contains 15 residues. Germline V gene lookup returns CDR1 SGDLS and CDR2 YYNGEE. DNA of the CDR3: TGTGCCAGCAGCGTAGAGGCGAGACCATACAATGAGCAGTTCTTC. Translating it yields CASSVEARPYNEQFF.

CDR3 region: CASSLPLVEQYF. The CDR3 DNA reads TGTGCCAGCAGCTTACCACTAGTCGAGCAGTACTTC. This chain uses TRBV7-9 with TRBJ2-7; tentatively, D is TRBD2 (5 bases). V was cut by 2 bases and J by 6 bases, with 8 bases left in between. CDR3 size: 12 residues. Germline assignment: CDR1 SEHNR and CDR2 FQNEAQ (reference sequence).